This TCR beta chain was recovered during a study of T-cell reconstitution after alpha-beta-depleted transplantation in children. Overall study findings and caveats: The origin of high day-60 TCRbeta diversity in some patients lay in surviving recipient T cells and thymic progenitors. In patients about two months after transplant, alpha-beta T cells reportedly arose from several hundred expanded graft clones. Diversity and T-cell counts at one year after transplant derived mostly from new T cells.

Unique molecular identifiers were built into the TCRbeta library. Each CDR3 protein is one row after TCRdb ran MiXCR on the PCR reads. The data contain 90,000 to 100,000 distinct CDR3 sequences, less than 25% of them singletons. This CDR3 spans 15 amino acids. From germline, CDR1 is LGHDT and CDR2 YNNKEL (reference sequence). The junction had 3 bases not matched to a gene; V was cut back by 4 bases and J by 1 base. Regarding this clonotype: The antigen is not known.

The J gene is TRBJ2-2, the V gene TRBV3-1, with 7 bases aligning to TRBD2. This sample comprised PBMCs, obtained before TCRalphabeta/CD19-depleted stem cell transplant. This TCR was recovered from a boy aged 2-9 years with acute lymphoblastic leukemia, due to receive a stem cell transplant. CDR3 in amino acids: CASSPWGGNTGELFF. CDR3 bases: TGTGCCAGCAGCCCGTGGGGGGGGAACACCGGGGAGCTGTTTTTT. The variable domain in full, completed from reference TRBV3-1 and TRBJ2-2, reads DTAVSQTPKYLVTQMGNDKSIKCEQNLGHDTMYWYKQDSKKFLKIMFSYNNKELIINETVPNRFSPKSPDKAHLNLHINSLELGDSAVYFCASSPWGGNTGELFFGEGSRLTVL.